The TCR beta chain described here comes from a study of T cells after posttransplantation cyclophosphamide. This clone showed up just a few times. Antigen specificity is unknown. The naive gate required viable CD3+CD4+ or CD3+CD8+ cells with CCR7+CD45RA+CD45RO-CD95-CD27+CD28+ phenotype. This table comes from immunoSEQ multiplex PCR, and its TCRdb copy is limited to in-frame clones, with some not included. The data show more than 30,000 clones, with about 93% seen just once and just under 0.25% held by the top ten. The junction had 12 bases not matched to a gene; V was cut back by 5 bases and J by 7 bases. In germline, CDR1 is ENHRY, CDR2 SYGVKD. This CDR3 has 16 residues. Findings of the study overall: Skin or GI-infiltrating T cells shared few TRB sequences with blood.

The rearrangement uses TRBV10-3 and TRBJ1-5; TRBD1 matches at 9 bases. The receptor's source is a woman aged 55 to 70 in good health, CMV-negative, and a related stem cell transplant donor. The sample comprised naive CD4+ T cells sorted from PBMCs. In nucleotides, the CDR3 is TGTGCCATCAGTTTTGGGGGACAGGGCTCAGGGCAGCCCCAGCATTTT. This translates into CAISFGGQGSGQPQHF.